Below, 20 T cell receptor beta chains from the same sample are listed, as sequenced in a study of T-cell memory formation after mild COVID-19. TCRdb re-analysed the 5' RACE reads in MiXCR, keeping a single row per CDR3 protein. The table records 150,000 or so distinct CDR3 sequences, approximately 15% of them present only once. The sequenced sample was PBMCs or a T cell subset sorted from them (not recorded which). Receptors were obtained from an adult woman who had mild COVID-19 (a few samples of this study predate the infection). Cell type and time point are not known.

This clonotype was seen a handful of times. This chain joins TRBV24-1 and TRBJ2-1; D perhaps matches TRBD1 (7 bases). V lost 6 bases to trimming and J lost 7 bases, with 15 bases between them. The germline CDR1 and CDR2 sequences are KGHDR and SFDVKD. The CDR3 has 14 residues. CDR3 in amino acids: CATSIAGGLNEQFF. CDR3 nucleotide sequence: TGTGCCACCAGTATCGCAGGGGGGCTAAATGAGCAGTTCTTC.

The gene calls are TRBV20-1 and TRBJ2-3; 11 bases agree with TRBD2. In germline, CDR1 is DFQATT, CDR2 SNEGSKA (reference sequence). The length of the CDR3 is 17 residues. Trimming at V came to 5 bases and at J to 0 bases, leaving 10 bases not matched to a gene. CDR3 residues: CSAPLWTSGPSTDTQYF. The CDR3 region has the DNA TGCAGTGCTCCCCTGTGGACTAGCGGGCCTAGCACAGATACGCAGTATTTT.

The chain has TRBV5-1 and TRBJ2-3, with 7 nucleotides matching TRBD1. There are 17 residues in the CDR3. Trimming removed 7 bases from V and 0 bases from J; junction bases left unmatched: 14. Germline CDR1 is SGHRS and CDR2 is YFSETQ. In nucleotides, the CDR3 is TGCGCCAGCTCCCGACAGGGTGTTCGACGGAGCACAGATACGCAGTATTTT. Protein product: CASSRQGVRRSTDTQYF.

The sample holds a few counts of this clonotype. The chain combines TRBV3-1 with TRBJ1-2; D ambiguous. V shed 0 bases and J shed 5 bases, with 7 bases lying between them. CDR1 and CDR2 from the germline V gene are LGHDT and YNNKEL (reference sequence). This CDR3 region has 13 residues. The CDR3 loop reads CASSQDGPYGYTF. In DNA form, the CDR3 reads TGTGCCAGCAGCCAAGACGGACCATATGGCTACACCTTC.

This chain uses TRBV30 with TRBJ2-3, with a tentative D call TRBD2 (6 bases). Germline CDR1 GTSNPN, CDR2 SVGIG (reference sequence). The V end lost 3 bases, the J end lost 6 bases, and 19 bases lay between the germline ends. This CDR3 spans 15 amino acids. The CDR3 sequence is CAWRHFSGPADTQYF. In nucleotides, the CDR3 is TGTGCCTGGAGGCACTTTAGCGGCCCGGCGGATACGCAGTATTTT.

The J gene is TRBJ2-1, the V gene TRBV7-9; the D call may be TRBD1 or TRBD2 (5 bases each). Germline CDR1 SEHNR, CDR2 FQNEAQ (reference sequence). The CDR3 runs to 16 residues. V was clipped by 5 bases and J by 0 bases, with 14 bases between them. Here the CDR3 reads CASSPRDRSSYNEQFF. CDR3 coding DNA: TGTGCCAGCAGCCCTCGGGACCGCAGCTCCTACAATGAGCAGTTCTTC.

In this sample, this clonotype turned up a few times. CDR3 protein: CASSETVLAQYF. In nucleotides, the CDR3 is TGTGCCAGCAGTGAAACTGTCCTAGCGCAGTACTTC. The chain carries TRBV2 and TRBJ2-7; D perhaps matches TRBD2 (5 bases). The CDR3 consists of 12 residues. CDR1 and CDR2 from the germline V gene are SNHLY and FYNNEI. V lost 2 bases and J 9 bases, leaving 11 bases between the germline ends.

The CDR3 bases are TGTGCCAGCAGCTCTGAGGCTAGCCCCTCCTACGAGCAGTACTTC. It encodes CASSSEASPSYEQYF. The chain recombines TRBV7-2 with TRBJ2-7, with D perhaps TRBD2 (5 bases). Germline V CDR1 and CDR2: SGHTA, FQGNSA. This CDR3 region has 15 residues. V lost 4 bases and J 0 bases, leaving 13 bases between the germline ends.

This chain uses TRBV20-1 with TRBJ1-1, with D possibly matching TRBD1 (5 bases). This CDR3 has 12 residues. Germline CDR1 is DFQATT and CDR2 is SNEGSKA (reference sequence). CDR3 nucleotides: TGCAGCGAGGGGCTCATGAACACTGAAGCTTTCTTT. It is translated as CSEGLMNTEAFF.

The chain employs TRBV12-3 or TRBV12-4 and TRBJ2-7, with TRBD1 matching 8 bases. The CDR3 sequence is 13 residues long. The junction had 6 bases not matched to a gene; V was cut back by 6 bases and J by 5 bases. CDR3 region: CASSPAGGDEQYF. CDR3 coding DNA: TGTGCCAGCAGCCCGGCAGGGGGCGACGAGCAGTACTTC.

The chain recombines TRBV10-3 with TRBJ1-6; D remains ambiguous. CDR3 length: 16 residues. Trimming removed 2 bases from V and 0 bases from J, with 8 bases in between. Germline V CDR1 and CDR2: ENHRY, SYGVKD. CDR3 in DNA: TGTGCCATCAGTGAGGACCGGAGCTCCTATAATTCACCCCTCCACTTT. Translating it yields CAISEDRSSYNSPLHF.

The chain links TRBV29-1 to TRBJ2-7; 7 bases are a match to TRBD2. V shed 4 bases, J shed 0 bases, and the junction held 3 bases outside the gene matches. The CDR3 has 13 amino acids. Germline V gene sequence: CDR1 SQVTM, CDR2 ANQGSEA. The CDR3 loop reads CSVVGGSSYEQYF. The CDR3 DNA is TGCAGCGTTGTGGGCGGGAGCTCCTACGAGCAGTACTTC.

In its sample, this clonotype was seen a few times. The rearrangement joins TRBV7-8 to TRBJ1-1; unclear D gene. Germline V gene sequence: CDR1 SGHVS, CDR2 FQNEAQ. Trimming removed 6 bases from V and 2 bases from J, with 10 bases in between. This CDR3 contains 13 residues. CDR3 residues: CASRPNENTEAFF. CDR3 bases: TGTGCCAGCAGGCCGAATGAAAACACTGAAGCTTTCTTT.

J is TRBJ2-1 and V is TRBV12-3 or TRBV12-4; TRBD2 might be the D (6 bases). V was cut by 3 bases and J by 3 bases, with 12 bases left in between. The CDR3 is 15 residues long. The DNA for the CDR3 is TGTGCCAGCAGTTTGGGGCGGGGCGACTACAATGAGCAGTTCTTC. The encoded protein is CASSLGRGDYNEQFF.

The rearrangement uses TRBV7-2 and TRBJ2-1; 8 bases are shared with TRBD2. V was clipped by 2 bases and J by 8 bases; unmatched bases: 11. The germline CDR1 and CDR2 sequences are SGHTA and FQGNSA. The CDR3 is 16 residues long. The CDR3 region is CASSLRGGLVGYEQFF. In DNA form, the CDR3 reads TGTGCCAGCAGCTTAAGGGGGGGACTAGTCGGCTATGAGCAGTTCTTC.

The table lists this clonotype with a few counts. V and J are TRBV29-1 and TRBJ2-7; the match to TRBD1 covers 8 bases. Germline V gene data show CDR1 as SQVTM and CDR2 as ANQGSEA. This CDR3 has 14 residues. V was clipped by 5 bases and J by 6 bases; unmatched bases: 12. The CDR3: CSVSAGGDWGEQYF. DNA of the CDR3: TGCAGCGTTTCTGCAGGGGGCGACTGGGGCGAGCAGTACTTC.

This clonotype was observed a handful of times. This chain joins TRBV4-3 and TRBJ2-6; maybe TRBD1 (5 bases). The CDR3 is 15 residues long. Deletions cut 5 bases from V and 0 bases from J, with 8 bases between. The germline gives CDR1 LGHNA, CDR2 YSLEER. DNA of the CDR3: TGCGCCAGCAGCTACGACAGCTCTGGGGCCAACGTCCTGACTTTC. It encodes CASSYDSSGANVLTF.

The CDR3 loop is CATSEGTDTQYF. DNA for the CDR3: TGTGCCACCTCAGAAGGCACAGATACGCAGTATTTT. The chain carries TRBV12-3 or TRBV12-4 and TRBJ2-3; D is undetermined. V dropped 10 bases and J dropped 1 base, with 9 bases sitting between them. This CDR3 spans 12 amino acids.

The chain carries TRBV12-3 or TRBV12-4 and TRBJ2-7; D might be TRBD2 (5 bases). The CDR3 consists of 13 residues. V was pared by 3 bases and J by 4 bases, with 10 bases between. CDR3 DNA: TGTGCCAGCAGTTTCGACTACAGATACGAGCAGTACTTC. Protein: CASSFDYRYEQYF.

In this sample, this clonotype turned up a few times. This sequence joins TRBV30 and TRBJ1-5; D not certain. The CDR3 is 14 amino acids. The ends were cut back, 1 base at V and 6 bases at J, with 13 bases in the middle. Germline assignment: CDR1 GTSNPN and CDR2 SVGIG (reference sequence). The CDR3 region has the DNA TGTGCCTGGAGTGGGGGTTTTGGGAGTCAGCCCCAGCATTTT. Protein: CAWSGGFGSQPQHF.